Listed below are T cell receptor beta chains from one sample, sequenced in a study of vaccination and CD4 T cells after COVID-19. TCRdb passed the PCR reads through MiXCR, listing each CDR3 protein once. The sample contains over 5,000 distinct CDR3 sequences, approximately 39% of which appear only once. These receptors' targets are unknown. Material for sequencing was CD4+ T cells from blood, cultured in vitro. These receptors came from a human donor in good health. CDR3s include the opening cysteine and the closing phenylalanine or tryptophan. The D gene is left open where the match is weak. A row's size may be missing; if present it is once, few, many or a size class.

d_call: -
j_call: TRBJ1-2
v_call: TRBV25-1
clone_size: large
cdr3_aa: CASSEPPYGYTF
cdr3_nt: TGTGCCAGCAGTGAACCCCCCTATGGCTACACCTTC

d_call: -
j_call: TRBJ2-5
v_call: TRBV14
clone_size: -
cdr3_aa: CASSWDLMVETQYF
cdr3_nt: TGTGCCAGCAGCTGGGACCTAATGGTGGAGACCCAGTACTTT

d_call: -
j_call: TRBJ2-7
v_call: TRBV28
clone_size: -
cdr3_aa: CASSRGSSLAHEQYF
cdr3_nt: TGTGCCAGCAGCAGAGGGAGTTCTCTGGCGCACGAGCAGTACTTC

d_call: TRBD1
j_call: TRBJ1-1
v_call: TRBV12-3/TRBV12-4
clone_size: few
cdr3_aa: CASSLDREPFF
cdr3_nt: TGTGCCAGCAGCTTGGACAGGGAGCCTTTCTTT

d_call: TRBD2
j_call: TRBJ2-1
v_call: TRBV7-8
clone_size: -
cdr3_aa: CASSSKLAGAYNEQFF
cdr3_nt: TGTGCCAGCAGCTCTAAACTAGCGGGGGCCTACAATGAGCAGTTCTTC

d_call: TRBD1
j_call: TRBJ1-1
v_call: TRBV6-1
clone_size: few
cdr3_aa: CASSGQGDGTEAFF
cdr3_nt: TGTGCCAGCAGTGGGCAGGGGGACGGGACTGAAGCTTTCTTT

d_call: TRBD2
j_call: TRBJ2-5
v_call: TRBV2
clone_size: -
cdr3_aa: CASSLTSASETQYF
cdr3_nt: TGTGCCAGCAGCCTAACTAGCGCAAGCGAGACCCAGTACTTC

d_call: -
j_call: TRBJ1-5
v_call: TRBV2
clone_size: -
cdr3_aa: CASSFSLDQPQHF
cdr3_nt: TGTGCCAGCAGTTTCTCGCTCGATCAGCCCCAGCATTTT

d_call: -
j_call: TRBJ1-1
v_call: TRBV15
clone_size: few
cdr3_aa: CATSRDVRGNTEAFF
cdr3_nt: TGTGCCACCAGCAGAGATGTGCGGGGGAACACTGAAGCTTTCTTT

d_call: -
j_call: TRBJ2-5
v_call: TRBV20-1
clone_size: -
cdr3_aa: CSARTGGRGTQYF
cdr3_nt: TGCAGTGCTAGGACAGGAGGGAGGGGGACCCAGTACTTC

d_call: -
j_call: TRBJ1-1
v_call: TRBV5-1
clone_size: -
cdr3_aa: CASSLSGMNTEAFF
cdr3_nt: TGCGCCAGCAGCTTATCCGGCATGAACACTGAAGCTTTCTTT

d_call: -
j_call: TRBJ2-7
v_call: TRBV18
clone_size: -
cdr3_aa: CASSPPAGGDEQYF
cdr3_nt: TGTGCCAGCTCACCACCGGCAGGAGGGGACGAGCAGTACTTC

d_call: TRBD1
j_call: TRBJ2-5
v_call: TRBV14
clone_size: -
cdr3_aa: CASSQGTGAGETQYF
cdr3_nt: TGTGCCAGCAGCCAAGGCACAGGGGCAGGGGAGACCCAGTACTTC

d_call: TRBD1
j_call: TRBJ1-2
v_call: TRBV27
clone_size: -
cdr3_aa: CASSFSGDRWGYGYTF
cdr3_nt: TGTGCCAGCAGTTTTTCGGGGGACAGGTGGGGCTATGGCTACACCTTC

d_call: TRBD1
j_call: TRBJ1-1
v_call: TRBV7-9
clone_size: few
cdr3_aa: CASSNTGGTEAFF
cdr3_nt: TGTGCCAGCAGCAACACAGGGGGCACTGAAGCTTTCTTT

d_call: -
j_call: TRBJ1-2
v_call: TRBV7-3
clone_size: -
cdr3_aa: CASNPQGVGGGYTF
cdr3_nt: TGTGCCAGCAACCCACAGGGAGTGGGAGGTGGCTACACCTTC

d_call: -
j_call: TRBJ1-2
v_call: TRBV19
clone_size: -
cdr3_aa: CASSISRSRSAGYTF
cdr3_nt: TGTGCCAGTAGTATAAGTAGAAGCAGGTCGGCTGGCTACACCTTC

d_call: TRBD2
j_call: TRBJ2-5
v_call: TRBV6-1
clone_size: -
cdr3_aa: CASSRVLAGGGETQYF
cdr3_nt: TGTGCCAGCAGTCGCGTACTAGCGGGGGGTGGGGAGACCCAGTACTTC

d_call: -
j_call: TRBJ1-6
v_call: TRBV9
clone_size: -
cdr3_aa: CASSVESSYNSPLHF
cdr3_nt: TGTGCCAGCAGCGTTGAGAGCTCCTATAATTCACCCCTCCACTTT

d_call: -
j_call: TRBJ2-2
v_call: TRBV7-9
clone_size: few
cdr3_aa: CASTRFGGELFF
cdr3_nt: TGTGCCAGCACGAGGTTTGGCGGGGAGCTGTTTTTT

d_call: -
j_call: TRBJ2-5
v_call: TRBV7-9
clone_size: few
cdr3_aa: CASSFAQETQYF
cdr3_nt: TGTGCCAGCAGCTTTGCCCAAGAGACCCAGTACTTC

d_call: -
j_call: TRBJ1-1
v_call: TRBV12-3/TRBV12-4
clone_size: few
cdr3_aa: CASSDGVGKAFF
cdr3_nt: TGTGCCAGCAGTGACGGGGTGGGGAAAGCTTTCTTT

d_call: -
j_call: TRBJ1-1
v_call: TRBV29-1
clone_size: -
cdr3_aa: CSATVNTEAFF
cdr3_nt: TGCAGCGCGACAGTGAACACTGAAGCTTTCTTT

d_call: -
j_call: TRBJ2-5
v_call: TRBV6-1
clone_size: -
cdr3_aa: CASNAGEQETQYF
cdr3_nt: TGTGCCAGCAACGCAGGCGAACAAGAGACCCAGTACTTC

d_call: -
j_call: TRBJ1-1
v_call: TRBV20-1
clone_size: -
cdr3_aa: CSAREWNTEAFF
cdr3_nt: TGCAGTGCTAGAGAGTGGAACACTGAAGCTTTCTTT

d_call: TRBD2
j_call: TRBJ2-5
v_call: TRBV30
clone_size: -
cdr3_aa: CAWRLAEETQYF
cdr3_nt: TGTGCCTGGAGACTAGCGGAAGAGACCCAGTACTTC

d_call: TRBD2
j_call: TRBJ2-7
v_call: TRBV20-1
clone_size: -
cdr3_aa: CSASIVTSGDYEQYF
cdr3_nt: TGCAGTGCGAGTATCGTGACTAGCGGGGACTACGAGCAGTACTTC

d_call: -
j_call: TRBJ1-2
v_call: TRBV29-1
clone_size: -
cdr3_aa: CSVEFTRGNHYGYTF
cdr3_nt: TGCAGCGTTGAATTTACCCGGGGGAACCACTATGGCTACACCTTC

d_call: -
j_call: TRBJ2-5
v_call: TRBV20-1
clone_size: -
cdr3_aa: CSAPLNRGAEETQYF
cdr3_nt: TGCAGTGCTCCCCTCAATCGGGGGGCCGAAGAGACCCAGTACTTC

d_call: -
j_call: TRBJ1-1
v_call: TRBV7-8
clone_size: -
cdr3_aa: CASSLFSPGGGKNTEAFF
cdr3_nt: TGTGCCAGCAGCCTATTCTCGCCAGGCGGGGGTAAGAACACTGAAGCTTTCTTT

d_call: -
j_call: TRBJ1-1
v_call: TRBV29-1
clone_size: -
cdr3_aa: CSVEKPESAEAFF
cdr3_nt: TGCAGCGTTGAAAAGCCTGAGTCGGCTGAAGCTTTCTTT

d_call: TRBD2
j_call: TRBJ2-3
v_call: TRBV29-1
clone_size: few
cdr3_aa: CSVGLEGDTQYF
cdr3_nt: TGCAGCGTCGGACTAGAAGGAGATACGCAGTATTTT

d_call: TRBD2
j_call: TRBJ2-3
v_call: TRBV7-9
clone_size: -
cdr3_aa: CASGQRGGQGADTQYF
cdr3_nt: TGTGCCAGCGGCCAGCGGGGGGGCCAGGGTGCAGATACGCAGTATTTT